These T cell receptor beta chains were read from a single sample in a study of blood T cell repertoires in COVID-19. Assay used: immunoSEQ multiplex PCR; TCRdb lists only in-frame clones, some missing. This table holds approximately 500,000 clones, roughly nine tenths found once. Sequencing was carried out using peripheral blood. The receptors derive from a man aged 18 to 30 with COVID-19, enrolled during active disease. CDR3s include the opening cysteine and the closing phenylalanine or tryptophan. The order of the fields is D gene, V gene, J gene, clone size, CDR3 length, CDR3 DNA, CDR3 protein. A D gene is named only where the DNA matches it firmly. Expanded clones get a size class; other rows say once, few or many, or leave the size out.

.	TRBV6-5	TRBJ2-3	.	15	TGTGCCAGCACCCTGTGGGGCAGGGATACAGATACGCAGTATTTT	CASTLWGRDTDTQYF
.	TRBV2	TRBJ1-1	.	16	TGTGCCAGCAGTGAACAGGGGTTAGTCTCGAACACTGAAGCTTTCTTT	CASSEQGLVSNTEAFF
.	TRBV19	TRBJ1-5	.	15	TGTGCCTCCACAAGGGAGGGCAGGGGATGGCAGCCCCAGCATTTT	CASTREGRGWQPQHF
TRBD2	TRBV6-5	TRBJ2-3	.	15	TGTGCCAGCAGGTCGGGGGGGCTGGGGACAGATACGCAGTATTTT	CASRSGGLGTDTQYF
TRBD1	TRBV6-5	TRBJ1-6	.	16	TGTGCCAGCAGTTGGGGGCGCAGGGGGCCCAATTCACCCCTCCACTTT	CASSWGRRGPNSPLHF
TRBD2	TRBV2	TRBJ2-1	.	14	TGTGCCAGCAGCCTAGCGGGCACCTACAATGAGCAGTTCTTC	CASSLAGTYNEQFF
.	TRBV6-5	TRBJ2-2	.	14	TGTGCCAGCAGCTTTACAGGGTCTACCGGGGAGCTGTTTTTT	CASSFTGSTGELFF
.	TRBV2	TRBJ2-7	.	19	TGTGCCAGCAGTGACCCTGACAGGGGGCCAGCGGGAGGCTTTTTTGAGCAGTACTTC	CASSDPDRGPAGGFFEQYF
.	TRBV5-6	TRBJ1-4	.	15	TGTGCCAGCAGCTTGGGTCCAGGGTCGGACGAAAAACTGTTTTTT	CASSLGPGSDEKLFF
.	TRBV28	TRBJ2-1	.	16	TGTGCCAGCATCGATAAGGCGGGGAGCTCCTACAATGAGCAGTTCTTC	CASIDKAGSSYNEQFF
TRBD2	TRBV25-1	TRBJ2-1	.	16	TGTGCCAGCAGTTCGGTTTACGGCGGGAGAGGGAATGAGCAGTTCTTC	CASSSVYGGRGNEQFF
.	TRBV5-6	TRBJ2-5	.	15	TGTGCCAGCAGCTGGGACTCTATTCGTGCAGAGACCCAGTACTTC	CASSWDSIRAETQYF
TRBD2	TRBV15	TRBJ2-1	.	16	TGTGCCACCAGCAGAGCTGGAGCGGGGGATAACAATGAGCAGTTCTTC	CATSRAGAGDNNEQFF
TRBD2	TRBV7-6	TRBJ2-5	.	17	TGTGCCAGCAGCTCCCCGCTTGGGGCAGGGAGGGTTGAGACCCAGTACTTC	CASSSPLGAGRVETQYF
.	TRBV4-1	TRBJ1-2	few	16	TGCGCCAGCAGCCAAGATTGGAACAGGGTGCAGTATGGCTACACCTTC	CASSQDWNRVQYGYTF
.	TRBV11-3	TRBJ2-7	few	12	TGTGCCAGCAGCTTAGATAGGAGCGAGCAGTACTTC	CASSLDRSEQYF
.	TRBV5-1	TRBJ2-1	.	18	TGCGCCAGCAGCTTGGCCGTGGGTGGACTTAGCTCCTACAATGAGCAGTTCTTC	CASSLAVGGLSSYNEQFF
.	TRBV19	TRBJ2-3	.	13	TGTGCCAGTAGTTACGGTGGCACAGATACGCAGTATTTT	CASSYGGTDTQYF
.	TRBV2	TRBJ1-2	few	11	TGTGCCAGCAGTGCAGGCTATGGCTACACCTTC	CASSAGYGYTF
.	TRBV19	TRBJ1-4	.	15	TGTGCCAGTAGTTTTAACAGGGCAACTAATGAAAAACTGTTTTTT	CASSFNRATNEKLFF
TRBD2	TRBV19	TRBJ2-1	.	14	TGTGCCAGTAGGCTAGCGGGGCCCTACAATGAGCAGTTCTTC	CASRLAGPYNEQFF
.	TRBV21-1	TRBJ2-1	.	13	TGTGCCAGCAGCATCTACAGGGGGAATGAGCAGTTCTTC	CASSIYRGNEQFF
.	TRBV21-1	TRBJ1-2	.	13	TGTGCCAGCTGGGGCAGGGGATGTGGTGGCTACACCTTC	CASWGRGCGGYTF
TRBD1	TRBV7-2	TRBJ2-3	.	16	TGTGCCAGCAGCACACCGGGACAGGGAGGGAGAGATACGCAGTATTTT	CASSTPGQGGRDTQYF
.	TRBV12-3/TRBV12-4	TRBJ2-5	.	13	TGTGCCAGCAGTTTTGTCAGGGCAGAGACCCAGTACTTC	CASSFVRAETQYF
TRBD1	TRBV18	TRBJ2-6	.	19	TGTGCCAGCTCACCGCGGACAGGGGGCCAGTACTCTGGGGCCAACGTCCTGACTTTC	CASSPRTGGQYSGANVLTF
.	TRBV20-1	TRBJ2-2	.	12	TGCAGTGCCAGTACAGGGAACGGGGAGCTGTTTTTT	CSASTGNGELFF
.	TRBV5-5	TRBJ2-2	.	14	TGTGCCAGCAGCCCAGGGAAGTACACCGGGGAGCTGTTTTTT	CASSPGKYTGELFF
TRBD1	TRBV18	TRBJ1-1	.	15	TGTGCCAGCTCGGACGGGACAGTAGTAAACACTGAAGCTTTCTTT	CASSDGTVVNTEAFF
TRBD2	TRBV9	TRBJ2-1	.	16	TGTGCCAGCAGCGTAGAAAGGATTAGCGGGTACAATGAGCAGTTCTTC	CASSVERISGYNEQFF
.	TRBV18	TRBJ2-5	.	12	TGTGCCAGCTCACCTAAAGCGAAGACCCAGTACTTC	CASSPKAKTQYF
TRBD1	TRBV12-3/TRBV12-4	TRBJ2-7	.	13	TGTGCCAGCACTTGGACAGGTTCCTACGAGCAGTACTTC	CASTWTGSYEQYF
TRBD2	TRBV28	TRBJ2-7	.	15	TGTGCCAGCAGTTTCTCGGGAGGGCCCTCCTACGAGCAGTACTTC	CASSFSGGPSYEQYF